This TCR beta chain was obtained from a study of tumor-infiltrating lymphocytes in primary liver carcinoma. Both blood RNA, taken from unsorted whole blood, and germline DNA were extracted. Details on this clonotype: A much more abundant neighbour one base away suggests this may be a read error.

Starting material of 500 ng total RNA yielded TCR beta cDNA via a constant-region primer. Library construction for TCR beta comprised three nested multiplex PCR rounds performed with slightly modified ARM-PCR. TCRdb redid the calling of the multiplex PCR reads with MiXCR, one entry per CDR3 protein. The sample has approximately 330,000 distinct CDR3 sequences; approximately 65% are singletons. The TCR sequence derives from a man aged 40-55 years with primary liver carcinoma and hepatitis B virus infection. The sequenced sample consisted of peripheral blood.

As DNA, the CDR3 is TGTGCCAGCAGTTACCGGGGTAGAGAGACCCAGTGCTTC. It translates to CASSYRGRETQCF. The rearrangement links TRBV6-5 to TRBJ2-5, with D possibly matching TRBD2 (5 bases). The CDR3 loop spans 13 amino acids. Germline V lookup: CDR1 MNHEY, CDR2 SVGAGI.